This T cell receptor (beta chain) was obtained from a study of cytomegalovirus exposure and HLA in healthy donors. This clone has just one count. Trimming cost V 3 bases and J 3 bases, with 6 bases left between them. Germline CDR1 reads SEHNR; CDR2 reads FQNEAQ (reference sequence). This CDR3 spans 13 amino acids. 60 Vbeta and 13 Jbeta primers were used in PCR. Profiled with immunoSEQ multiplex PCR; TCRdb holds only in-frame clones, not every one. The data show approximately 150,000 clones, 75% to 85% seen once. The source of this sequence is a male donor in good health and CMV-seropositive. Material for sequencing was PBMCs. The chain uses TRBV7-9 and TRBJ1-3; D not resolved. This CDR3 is CASSLGLGNTIYF. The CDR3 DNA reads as TGTGCCAGCAGCTTGGGCCTTGGAAACACCATATATTTT.